This TCR beta chain emerged from a study of blood T cell repertoires in COVID-19. The overall study: The United States, Italy and Spain supplied acute and convalescent COVID-19 samples. In each case, the material was cDNA or gDNA derived from T cells, B-cell-depleted T cells, or PBMCs.

Per the original methods: Nucleated cell number was recorded as an estimate derived from reference gene primer amplification. The method was immunoSEQ multiplex PCR; TCRdb's version includes in-frame clones alone and lacks a portion of them. That table is the source of V, J and clone size, and D and trimming were worked out from the DNA. Among roughly 95,000 clones listed, roughly four fifths were seen once. Germline V gene sequence: CDR1 SGHNT, CDR2 YYREEE (reference sequence). V was cut by 0 bases and J by 2 bases, with 13 bases left in between. The CDR3 extends over 16 amino acids. Source material: peripheral blood. The V and J genes are TRBV5-4 and TRBJ2-3, with D perhaps matching TRBD1 (6 bases). This TCR was sampled from a man over 45 with active or convalescent COVID-19. Here the CDR3 reads CASSLAGVRATDTQYF. The DNA of the CDR3 is TGTGCCAGCAGCTTGGCAGGGGTTAGGGCCACAGATACGCAGTATTTT.